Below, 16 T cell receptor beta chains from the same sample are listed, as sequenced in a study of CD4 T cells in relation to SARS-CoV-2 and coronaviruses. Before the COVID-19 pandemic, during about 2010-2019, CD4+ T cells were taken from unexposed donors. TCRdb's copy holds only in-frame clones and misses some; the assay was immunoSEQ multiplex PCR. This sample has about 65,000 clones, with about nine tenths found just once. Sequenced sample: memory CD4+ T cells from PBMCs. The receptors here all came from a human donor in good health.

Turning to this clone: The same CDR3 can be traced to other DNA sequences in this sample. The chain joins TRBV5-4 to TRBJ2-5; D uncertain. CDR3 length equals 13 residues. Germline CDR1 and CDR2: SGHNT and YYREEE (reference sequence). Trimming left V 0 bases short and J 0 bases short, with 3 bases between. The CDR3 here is CASSLDYQETQYF. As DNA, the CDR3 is TGTGCCAGCAGCTTGGATTACCAAGAGACCCAGTACTTC.

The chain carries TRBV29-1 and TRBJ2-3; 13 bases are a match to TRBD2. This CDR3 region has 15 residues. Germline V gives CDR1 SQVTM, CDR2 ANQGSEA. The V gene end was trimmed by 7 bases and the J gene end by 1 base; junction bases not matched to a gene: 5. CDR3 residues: CSATGTSGGTDTQYF. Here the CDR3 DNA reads TGCAGCGCCACCGGGACTAGCGGGGGCACAGATACGCAGTATTTT.

CDR3 residues: CASSPARANTGELFF. CDR3 nucleotide sequence: TGTGCCAGCAGCCCTGCCCGGGCCAACACCGGGGAGCTGTTTTTT. V gene TRBV7-3 combines with J gene TRBJ2-2; no definite D call. V gave up 5 bases and J gave up 2 bases, with 12 bases separating them. Per germline, CDR1 SGHTA and CDR2 FQGTGA. The CDR3 runs to 15 residues.

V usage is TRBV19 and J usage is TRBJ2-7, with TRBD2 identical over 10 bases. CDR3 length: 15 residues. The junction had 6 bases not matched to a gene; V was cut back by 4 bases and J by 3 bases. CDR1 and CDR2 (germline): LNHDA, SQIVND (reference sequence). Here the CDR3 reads CASSTSGGPGYEQYF. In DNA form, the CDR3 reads TGTGCCAGTAGTACTAGCGGGGGACCTGGCTACGAGCAGTACTTC.

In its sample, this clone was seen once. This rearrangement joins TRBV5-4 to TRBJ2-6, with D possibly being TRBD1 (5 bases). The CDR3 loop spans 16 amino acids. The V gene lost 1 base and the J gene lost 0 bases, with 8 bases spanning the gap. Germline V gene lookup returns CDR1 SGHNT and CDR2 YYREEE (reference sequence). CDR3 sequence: CASSLTGRSGANVLTF. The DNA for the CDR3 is TGTGCCAGCAGCTTGACAGGCCGCTCTGGGGCCAACGTCCTGACTTTC.

The CDR3 nucleotides read TGTGCCAGCAGCTTAGGCAGTCCGGTGGAGGCCTACGAGCAGTACTTC. Protein product: CASSLGSPVEAYEQYF. The rearrangement links TRBV5-4 to TRBJ2-7, with D possibly TRBD2 on 5 matching bases. Trimming removed 2 bases at V and 2 bases at J, with 17 bases between. CDR1 is SGHNT, CDR2 YYREEE, per germline (reference sequence). The CDR3 runs to 16 residues.

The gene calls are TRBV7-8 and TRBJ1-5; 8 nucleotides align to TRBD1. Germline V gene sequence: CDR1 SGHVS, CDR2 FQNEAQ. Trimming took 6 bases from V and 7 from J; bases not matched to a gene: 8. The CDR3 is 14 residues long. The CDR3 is CASSSDRVSQPQHF. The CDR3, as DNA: TGTGCCAGCAGTTCGGACAGGGTGAGCCAGCCCCAGCATTTT.

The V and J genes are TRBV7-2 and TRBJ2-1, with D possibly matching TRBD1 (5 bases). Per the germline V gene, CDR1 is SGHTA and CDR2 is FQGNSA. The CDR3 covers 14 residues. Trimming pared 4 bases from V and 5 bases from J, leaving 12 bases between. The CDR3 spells CASSSPTVNNEQFF. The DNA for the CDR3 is TGTGCCAGCAGCTCACCGACAGTAAACAATGAGCAGTTCTTC.

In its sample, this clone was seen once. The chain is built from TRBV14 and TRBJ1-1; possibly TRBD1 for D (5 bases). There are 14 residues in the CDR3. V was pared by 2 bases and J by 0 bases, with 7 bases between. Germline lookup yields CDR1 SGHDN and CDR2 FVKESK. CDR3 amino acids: CASSQRQMNTEAFF. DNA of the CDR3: TGTGCCAGCAGCCAAAGACAGATGAACACTGAAGCTTTCTTT.

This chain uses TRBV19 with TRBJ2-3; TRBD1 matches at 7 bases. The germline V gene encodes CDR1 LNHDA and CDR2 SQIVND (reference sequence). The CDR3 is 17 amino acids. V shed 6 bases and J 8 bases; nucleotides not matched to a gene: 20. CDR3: CASRAIDRDSVLGTQYF. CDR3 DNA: TGTGCCAGTAGAGCCATCGACAGGGATTCGGTATTAGGTACGCAGTATTTT.

CDR3 sequence (DNA): TGTGCCAGCAGCTTCCAAGGGGGAGATACGCAGTATTTT. Its protein is CASSFQGGDTQYF. The chain is built from TRBV7-3 and TRBJ2-3; the D gene is possibly TRBD1 (6 bases). CDR1 is SGHTA and CDR2 is FQGTGA in the germline V gene. The V end was cut by 3 bases, the J end by 5 bases, with 9 bases between. CDR3 length: 13 amino acids.

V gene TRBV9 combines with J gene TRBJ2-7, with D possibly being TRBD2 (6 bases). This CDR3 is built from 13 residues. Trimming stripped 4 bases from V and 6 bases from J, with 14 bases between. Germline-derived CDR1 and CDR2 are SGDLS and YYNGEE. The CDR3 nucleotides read TGTGCCAGCAGCCGGCGGGGTATTGGCGAGCAGTACTTC. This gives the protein CASSRRGIGEQYF.

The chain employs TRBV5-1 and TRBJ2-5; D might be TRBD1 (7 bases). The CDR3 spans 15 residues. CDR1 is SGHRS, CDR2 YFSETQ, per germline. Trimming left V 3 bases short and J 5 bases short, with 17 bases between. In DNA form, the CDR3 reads TGCGCCAGCAGCTCTATCGGAGGGGGCGGTGAGACCCAGTACTTC. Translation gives CASSSIGGGGETQYF.

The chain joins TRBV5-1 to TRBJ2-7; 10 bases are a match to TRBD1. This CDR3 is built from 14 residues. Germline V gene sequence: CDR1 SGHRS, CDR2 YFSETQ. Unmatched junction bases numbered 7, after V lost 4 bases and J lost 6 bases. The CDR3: CASSAGQGRSEQYF. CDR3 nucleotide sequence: TGCGCCAGCAGCGCGGGACAGGGGAGGAGCGAGCAGTACTTC.

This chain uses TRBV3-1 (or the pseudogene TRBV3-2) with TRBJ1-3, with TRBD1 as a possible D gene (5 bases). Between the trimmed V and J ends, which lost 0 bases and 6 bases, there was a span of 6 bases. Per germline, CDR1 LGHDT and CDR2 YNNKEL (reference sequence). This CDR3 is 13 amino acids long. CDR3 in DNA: TGTGCCAGCAGCCAAGAGGGACCAAACACCATATATTTT. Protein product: CASSQEGPNTIYF.

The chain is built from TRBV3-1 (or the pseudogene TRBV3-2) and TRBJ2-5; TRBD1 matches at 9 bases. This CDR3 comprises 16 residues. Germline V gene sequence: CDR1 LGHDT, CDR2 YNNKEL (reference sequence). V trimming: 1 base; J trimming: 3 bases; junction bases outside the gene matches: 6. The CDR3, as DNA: TGTGCCAGCAGCCAAGTAAACAGGGGGCCAAAAGAGACCCAGTACTTC. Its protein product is CASSQVNRGPKETQYF.